This T cell receptor beta chain is drawn from a study of vaccination and CD4 T cells after COVID-19. Treatment in this sample: approximately nine-day PBMC culture with coronavirus spike peptide pools or control peptides (ViraFEST assay). The study sequenced cultured CD4+ T cell DNA using the Oncomine TCR Beta short-read assay. Each CDR3 protein is one row after TCRdb ran MiXCR on the PCR reads. The table lists 18,000 or so distinct CDR3 sequences, approximately 53% of them singletons. The CDR3 contains 14 residues. Germline values: CDR1 LNHDA, CDR2 SQIVND (reference sequence). The trim removed 7 bases at V and 2 bases at J, leaving 5 bases unmatched. Worth noting for this clonotype: What it binds is unknown.

The receptor's source is a human donor who had recovered from COVID-19. The chain links TRBV19 to TRBJ2-3; the match to TRBD2 covers 8 bases. Sample: CD4+ T cells from blood, cultured in vitro. The DNA of the CDR3 is TGTGCCAGTAAGCGTAGCGGGATCACAGATACGCAGTATTTT. It encodes CASKRSGITDTQYF. Complete variable domain (other parts from reference TRBV19 and TRBJ2-3): DGGITQSPKYLFRKEGQNVTLSCEQNLNHDAMYWYRQDPGQGLRLIYYSQIVNDFQKGDIAEGYSVSREKKESFPLTVTSAQKNPTAFYLCASKRSGITDTQYFGPGTRLTVL.